The T cell receptor (beta chain) under discussion was sequenced for a study of T cells after yellow fever vaccination. This clonotype appeared a few times. The CDR3 has 15 amino acids. Germline V gene sequence: CDR1 SGDLS, CDR2 YYNGEE. Trimming took 0 bases from V and 0 from J, leaving 9 bases between them. One entry per CDR3 protein results from TCRdb running MiXCR on the 5' RACE reads. Of about 370,000 distinct CDR3 sequences listed, more than 9% are singletons. The starting material was PBMCs, obtained on the day of the first yellow fever vaccination. The chain links TRBV9 to TRBJ2-5; no clear D gene. This receptor was obtained from a man in his late teens or twenties who received the YFV17D yellow fever vaccine. The CDR3, as DNA: TGTGCCAGCAGCGTAGCCGGATTACACCAAGAGACCCAGTACTTC. This codes for CASSVAGLHQETQYF.